Presented here are 28 T cell receptor beta chains from one specimen sequenced in a study of cytomegalovirus exposure and HLA in healthy donors (TCRdb year 2017). The library relied on the immunoSEQ multiplex PCR assay. Imported from immuneACCESS, the table was reduced by TCRdb to in-frame sequences with V and J called. These copies leave out some clones; in studies compared against another copy, an unresolved V gene accounts for under half, and the cause of the remainder is not known. Here the sample has approximately 100,000 clones; less than 90% occur a single time. 1.8% of the sample lies in the top ten. The sequenced sample was PBMCs. These receptors were taken from a woman between 18 and 29 years old in good health and CMV-seropositive.

The chain couples TRBV5-4 to TRBJ1-2; TRBD1 matches 10 bases. Germline CDR1 is SGHNT and CDR2 is YYREEE (reference sequence). J lost 10 bases, V lost 1 base, and 7 bases had no gene match. The CDR3 has 14 amino acids. In DNA form, the CDR3 reads TGTGCCAGCAGCTTGAAAGGGACAGGGGACGTCTACACCTTC. It is translated as CASSLKGTGDVYTF.

CDR3 in amino acids: CASSPSPQGPRGSPLHF. The CDR3 region has the DNA TGTGCCAGCAGCCCCTCCCCACAGGGGCCGCGAGGCTCACCCCTCCACTTT. The rearrangement joins TRBV4-2 to TRBJ1-6, with TRBD1 matching 7 bases. The CDR3 consists of 17 residues. With 4 bases clipped from V and 10 bases from J, the junction kept 16 bases outside the gene matches. Germline V gene data show CDR1 as LGHNA and CDR2 as YNFKEQ.

The chain joins TRBV7-9 to TRBJ2-1; weak D call: TRBD1 (7 bases). Trimming stripped 5 bases from V and 7 bases from J, with 15 bases between. Looked up from germline, CDR1 is SEHNR and CDR2 is FQNEAQ (reference sequence). The CDR3 length is 14 residues. The CDR3 sequence: CASSMISGGNEQFF. Here the CDR3 DNA reads TGTGCCAGCAGCATGATTTCAGGGGGGAATGAGCAGTTCTTC.

V and J are TRBV4-1 and TRBJ1-1, with D unclear. Between the trimmed V and J ends, which lost 1 base and 1 base, there was a span of 7 bases. This CDR3 spans 14 amino acids. The germline gives CDR1 MGHRA, CDR2 YSYEKL. The CDR3 DNA is TGCGCCAGCAGCCAAGTAACTGGGAACACTGAAGCTTTCTTT. This codes for CASSQVTGNTEAFF.

The chain is built from TRBV29-1 and TRBJ1-1; 10 bases line up with TRBD1. The CDR3 sequence is 12 residues long. The germline V gene has CDR1 SQVTM and CDR2 ANQGSEA. Trimming removed 4 bases from V and 6 bases from J; junction bases left unmatched: 2. Here the CDR3 DNA reads TGCAGCGTTGGGACAGGGGGACCTGAAGCTTTCTTT. Its protein product is CSVGTGGPEAFF. The whole variable domain, filled in from reference TRBV29-1 and TRBJ1-1, reads SAVISQKPSRDICQRGTSLTIQCQVDSQVTMMFWYRQQPGQSLTLIATANQGSEATYESGFVIDKFPISRPNLTFSTLTVSNMSPEDSSIYLCSVGTGGPEAFFGQGTRLTVV.

This clone is a singleton in its sample. V and J are TRBV9 and TRBJ1-2, with D possibly matching TRBD1 (6 bases). V shed 4 bases and J shed 9 bases, with 31 bases lying between them. Germline V gene lookup returns CDR1 SGDLS and CDR2 YYNGEE. The CDR3 totals 18 residues. The CDR3 DNA sequence: TGTGCCAGCAGCCAATCTCTGCGGACAGCCACCATGGTACAAAGCTACACCTTC. Amino acids: CASSQSLRTATMVQSYTF.

The J gene is TRBJ2-5, the V gene TRBV2; the match to TRBD2 covers 10 bases. The V segment lost 5 bases and the J segment 5 bases; nucleotides outside the gene matches: 8. Germline V gene data show CDR1 as SNHLY and CDR2 as FYNNEI. The CDR3 is 15 amino acids. CDR3 region: CASSTGLAAGETQYF. Written as DNA, the CDR3 is TGTGCCAGCAGTACCGGACTAGCGGCCGGGGAGACCCAGTACTTC.

CDR3 nucleotide sequence: TGTGCCAGCAACCAGGGAAGGAACACTGAAGCTTTCTTT. As protein: CASNQGRNTEAFF. The V gene is TRBV6-5, the J gene TRBJ1-1, with a tentative D call TRBD1 (5 bases). Trimming shortened V by 7 bases and J by 1 base, and 10 bases separated the two germline ends. Germline CDR1 and CDR2: MNHEY and SVGAGI. The CDR3 contains 13 residues.

This clone has a single count. The rearrangement joins TRBV19 to TRBJ2-2; D gene unclear. Trimming shortened V by 2 bases and J by 0 bases, and 10 bases separated the two germline ends. Germline lookup yields CDR1 LNHDA and CDR2 SQIVND (reference sequence). The CDR3 runs to 16 residues. The DNA for the CDR3 is TGTGCCAGTAGTATAACCAGAAAGTCGAACACCGGGGAGCTGTTTTTT. Translation: CASSITRKSNTGELFF.

The V call is TRBV2, the J call TRBJ1-2; D perhaps matches TRBD1 (6 bases). Per germline, CDR1 SNHLY and CDR2 FYNNEI. V shed 6 bases and J shed 7 bases, with 12 bases lying between them. The CDR3 consists of 12 residues. CDR3 loop: CASRTGSGGYTF. The CDR3 DNA reads TGTGCCAGCAGAACAGGGTCCGGTGGCTACACCTTC.

CDR3 coding DNA: TGTGCCAGCACCCAAGCTCAGGGCTCGGAAGCTTTCTTT. It is translated as CASTQAQGSEAFF. The chain carries TRBV6-1 and TRBJ1-1; tentatively, D is TRBD1 (5 bases). Germline lookup yields CDR1 MNHNS and CDR2 SASEGT. This CDR3 spans 13 amino acids. Between the trimmed V and J ends, which lost 7 bases and 8 bases, there was a span of 17 bases.

J is TRBJ2-7 and V is TRBV28; 7 nucleotides line up with TRBD2. There are 12 residues in the CDR3. V shed 2 bases and J 7 bases; nucleotides not matched to a gene: 2. Per the germline V gene, CDR1 is MDHEN and CDR2 is SYDVKM. The CDR3 loop is CASSLERGEQYV. The CDR3 nucleotides read TGTGCCAGCAGTTTAGAGCGGGGAGAGCAGTACGTC.

The chain couples TRBV5-8 to TRBJ1-2; possibly TRBD1 for D (5 bases). Trimming left V 2 bases short and J 4 bases short, with 12 bases between. The CDR3 spans 14 residues. Germline values: CDR1 SGHTS, CDR2 YDEGEE. CDR3 DNA: TGTGCCAGCAGCTTCCGGGGGGAAGGCTATGGCTACACCTTC. This translates into CASSFRGEGYGYTF.

This sequence joins TRBV5-5 and TRBJ2-7; TRBD2 might be the D (5 bases). The CDR3 sequence is 15 residues long. Germline CDR1 reads SGHKS; CDR2 reads YYEKEE (reference sequence). V was clipped by 1 base and J by 0 bases, with 11 bases between them. The CDR3 coding sequence is TGTGCCAGCAGCTTGAGAGAAGGGAGCTCCTACGAGCAGTACGTC. As protein: CASSLREGSSYEQYV.

The chain uses TRBV19 and TRBJ2-7, with TRBD2 matching 8 bases. CDR1 and CDR2 from the germline V gene are LNHDA and SQIVND (reference sequence). The CDR3 consists of 13 residues. V dropped 9 bases and J dropped 0; count of bases not matched to a gene: 4. Written as DNA, the CDR3 is TGTGCCAGCCGGGGGGGCATCTCCTACGAGCAGTACTTC. Its translation: CASRGGISYEQYF.

As DNA, the CDR3 is TGTGCCAGCAGCCCTATATGGGGACAGAATGCTGCCTACGAGCAGTACTTC. Translating gives CASSPIWGQNAAYEQYF. The chain is built from TRBV28 and TRBJ2-7, with TRBD1 matching over 7 bases. Germline V gives CDR1 MDHEN, CDR2 SYDVKM. The CDR3 contains 17 residues. J was trimmed by 2 bases and V by 6 bases; bases with no gene match: 16.

The chain employs TRBV7-6 and TRBJ1-2, with 7 nucleotides matching TRBD1. This CDR3 spans 15 amino acids. J was trimmed by 4 bases and V by 5 bases; bases with no gene match: 10. Germline loops: CDR1 SGHVS, CDR2 FNYEAQ. In DNA, the CDR3 is TGTGCCAGCAGCCCCCGTCGGACAGGTTTCTATGGCTACACCTTC. Protein: CASSPRRTGFYGYTF.

The chain has TRBV4-2 and TRBJ2-2; 11 nucleotides match TRBD2. Trimming cost V 0 bases and J 0 bases; bases outside gene matches: 6. The CDR3 spans 19 residues. Per the germline V gene, CDR1 is LGHNA and CDR2 is YNFKEQ. The CDR3 coding sequence is TGTGCCAGCAGCCAAGAAGGGCTAGCGGGGGGACCGAACACCGGGGAGCTGTTTTTT. It yields the protein CASSQEGLAGGPNTGELFF.

The chain recombines TRBV11-2 with TRBJ1-2; maybe TRBD1 (5 bases). The CDR3 loop spans 14 amino acids. CDR1 is SGHAT and CDR2 is FQNNGV in the germline V gene. The germline V and J ends were trimmed by 4 bases and 2 bases, with 11 bases remaining between them. CDR3 sequence (DNA): TGTGCCAGCAGCTCATACGGGGGGAACTATGGCTACACCTTC. Its translation is CASSSYGGNYGYTF.

The rearrangement joins TRBV9 to TRBJ2-3; 7 bases are shared with TRBD1. The CDR3 sequence is 16 residues long. Germline CDR1 and CDR2: SGDLS and YYNGEE. Trimming took 4 bases from V and 0 from J; bases not matched to a gene: 8. CDR3 nucleotides: TGTGCCAGCAGCCCGGGACAGATTGCTAGCACAGATACGCAGTATTTT. Amino acid sequence: CASSPGQIASTDTQYF.

This chain connects TRBV6-5 to TRBJ2-2; TRBD2 might be the D (5 bases). Trimming stripped 2 bases from V and 13 bases from J, with 8 bases between. The CDR3 is made up of 11 amino acids. The germline CDR1 and CDR2 sequences are MNHEY and SVGAGI. The CDR3 loop is CASSYTGRLFF. The CDR3 DNA is TGTGCCAGCAGTTACACGGGAAGGCTGTTTTTT.

The genes are TRBV6-6 and TRBJ1-1; D is possibly TRBD1 (5 bases). The CDR3 is 13 amino acids. V gave up 4 bases and J gave up 2 bases, with 8 bases separating them. Germline CDR1 and CDR2: MNHNY and SVGAGI (reference sequence). CDR3 coding DNA: TGTGCCAGCAGTTCACAGGTTAACACTGAAGCTTTCTTT. Encoded protein: CASSSQVNTEAFF.

This clone was seen a single time. The genes are TRBV29-1 and TRBJ2-5; perhaps TRBD1 as D (6 bases). The CDR3 extends over 14 amino acids. Trimming stripped 6 bases from V and 1 base from J, with 15 bases between. Per germline, CDR1 SQVTM and CDR2 ANQGSEA. CDR3 DNA sequence: TGCAGCGTACCCGGACAGACCCCCCAAGAGACCCAGTACTTC. Protein product: CSVPGQTPQETQYF. The entire variable domain, with the rest obtained from reference TRBV29-1 and TRBJ2-5, is as follows: SAVISQKPSRDICQRGTSLTIQCQVDSQVTMMFWYRQQPGQSLTLIATANQGSEATYESGFVIDKFPISRPNLTFSTLTVSNMSPEDSSIYLCSVPGQTPQETQYFGPGTRLLVL.

The CDR3 nucleotides read TGTGCCAGCAGTGTAACAGGGAGCACAGATACGCAGTATTTT. This translates into CASSVTGSTDTQYF. The genes are TRBV25-1 and TRBJ2-3; D is perhaps TRBD1 (6 bases). The V gene lost 4 bases and the J gene lost 0 bases, with 8 bases spanning the gap. The CDR3 spans 14 residues. The germline V gene encodes CDR1 MGHDK and CDR2 SYGVNS.

This rearrangement joins TRBV6-1 to TRBJ1-2; D is possibly TRBD1 (5 bases). Trimming removed 7 bases from V and 7 bases from J, with 10 bases in between. Germline CDR1 is MNHNS and CDR2 is SASEGT. This CDR3 is 11 amino acids long. CDR3 protein: CASTGMGGYTF. The CDR3 DNA follows: TGTGCCAGCACAGGGATGGGTGGCTACACCTTC.

The V gene is TRBV28, the J gene TRBJ2-2; TRBD1 matches 8 bases. Looked up from germline, CDR1 is MDHEN and CDR2 is SYDVKM. CDR3 length: 15 amino acids. Germline trimming cut 5 bases from V and 4 bases from J; bases unmatched to any gene: 6. The CDR3 region is CASSPRDRPTGELFF. The DNA of the CDR3 is TGTGCCAGCAGTCCCCGGGACAGGCCCACCGGGGAGCTGTTTTTT.

This chain uses TRBV19 with TRBJ1-1; D gene ambiguous. CDR3 length equals 14 residues. Germline V gives CDR1 LNHDA, CDR2 SQIVND (reference sequence). The germline V and J ends were trimmed by 3 bases and 0 bases, with 8 bases remaining between them. The CDR3 nucleotides read TGTGCCAGTAGTATCGGGGTAATGAACACTGAAGCTTTCTTT. It encodes CASSIGVMNTEAFF.

This chain connects TRBV5-4 to TRBJ2-5; TRBD2 agrees at 11 bases. The germline CDR1 and CDR2 sequences are SGHNT and YYREEE (reference sequence). The junction had 12 bases not matched to a gene; V was cut back by 6 bases and J by 5 bases. The CDR3 spans 16 residues. In DNA, the CDR3 is TGTGCCAGCACCCTCGGCACTAGCGGGGGCCCGGAGACCCAGTACTTC. Protein sequence: CASTLGTSGGPETQYF. Full variable domain (missing parts from reference TRBV5-4 and TRBJ2-5): ETGVTQSPTHLIKTRGQQVTLRCSSQSGHNTVSWYQQALGQGPQFIFQYYREEENGRGNFPPRFSGLQFPNYSSELNVNALELDDSALYLCASTLGTSGGPETQYFGPGTRLLVL.